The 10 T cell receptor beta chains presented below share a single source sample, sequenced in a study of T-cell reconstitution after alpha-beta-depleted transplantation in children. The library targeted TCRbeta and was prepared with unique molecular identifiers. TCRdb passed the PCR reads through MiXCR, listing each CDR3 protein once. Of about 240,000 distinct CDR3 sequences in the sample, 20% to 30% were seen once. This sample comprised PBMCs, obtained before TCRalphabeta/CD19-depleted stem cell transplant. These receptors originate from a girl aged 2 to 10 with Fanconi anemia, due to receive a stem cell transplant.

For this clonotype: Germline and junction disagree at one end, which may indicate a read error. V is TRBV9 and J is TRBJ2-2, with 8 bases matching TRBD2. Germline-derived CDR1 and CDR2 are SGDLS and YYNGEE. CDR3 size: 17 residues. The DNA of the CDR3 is TGTGCCAGCAGCCCCACTTCGACTAGCGTGAACGCCGGGGAGCTGTTTTTT. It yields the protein CASSPTSTSVNAGELFF. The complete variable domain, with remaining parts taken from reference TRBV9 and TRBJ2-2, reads DSGVTQTPKHLITATGQRVTLRCSPRSGDLSVYWYQQSLDQGLQFLIQYYNGEERAKGNILERFSAQQFPDLHSELNLSSLELGDSALYFCASSPTSTSVNAGELFFGEGSRLTVL.

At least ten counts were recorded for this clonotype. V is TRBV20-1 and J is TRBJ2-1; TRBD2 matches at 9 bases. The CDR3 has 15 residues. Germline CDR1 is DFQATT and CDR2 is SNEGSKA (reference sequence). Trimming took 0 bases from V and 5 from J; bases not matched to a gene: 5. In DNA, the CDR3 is TGCAGTGCTAGAGATCTGGCTAGCGGGGACAATGAGCAGTTCTTC. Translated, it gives CSARDLASGDNEQFF.

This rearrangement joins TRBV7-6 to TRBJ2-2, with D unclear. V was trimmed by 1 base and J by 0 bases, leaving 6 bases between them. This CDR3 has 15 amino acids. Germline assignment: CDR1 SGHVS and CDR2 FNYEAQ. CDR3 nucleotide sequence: TGTGCCAGCAGCTTAGGAAGGACGAACACCGGGGAGCTGTTTTTT. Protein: CASSLGRTNTGELFF.

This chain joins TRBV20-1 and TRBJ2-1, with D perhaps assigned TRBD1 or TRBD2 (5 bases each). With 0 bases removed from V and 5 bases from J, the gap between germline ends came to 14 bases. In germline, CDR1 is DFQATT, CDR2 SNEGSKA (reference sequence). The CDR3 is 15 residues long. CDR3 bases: TGCAGTGCTAGAGACCGGGACCTCTCAAACAATGAGCAGTTCTTC. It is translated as CSARDRDLSNNEQFF.

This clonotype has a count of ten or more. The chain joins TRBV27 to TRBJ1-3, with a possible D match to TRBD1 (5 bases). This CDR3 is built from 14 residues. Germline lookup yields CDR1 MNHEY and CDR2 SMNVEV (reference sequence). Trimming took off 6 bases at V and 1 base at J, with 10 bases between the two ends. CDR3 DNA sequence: TGTGCCAGCAGGCAGGGAGTGTCTGGAAACACCATATATTTT. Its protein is CASRQGVSGNTIYF.

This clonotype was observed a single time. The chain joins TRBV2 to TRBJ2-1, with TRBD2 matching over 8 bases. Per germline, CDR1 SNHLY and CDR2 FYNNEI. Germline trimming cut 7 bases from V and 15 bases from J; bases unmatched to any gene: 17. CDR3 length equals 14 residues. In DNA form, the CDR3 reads TGTGCCAGCACACCAGCAGGTGGGACTAGTGTCGCGTTCTTC. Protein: CASTPAGGTSVAFF.

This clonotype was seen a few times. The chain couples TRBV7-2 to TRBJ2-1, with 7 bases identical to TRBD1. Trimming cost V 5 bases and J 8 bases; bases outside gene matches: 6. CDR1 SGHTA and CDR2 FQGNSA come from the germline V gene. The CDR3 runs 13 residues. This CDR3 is CASSIRQGYEQFF. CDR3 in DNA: TGTGCCAGCAGCATCAGACAGGGCTATGAGCAGTTCTTC.

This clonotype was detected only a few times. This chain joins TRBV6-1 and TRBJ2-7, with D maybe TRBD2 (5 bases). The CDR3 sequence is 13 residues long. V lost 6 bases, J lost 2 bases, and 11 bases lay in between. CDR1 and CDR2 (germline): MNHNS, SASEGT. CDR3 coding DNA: TGTGCCAGCAGCGTCGTAGCGACCTACGAGCAGTACTTC. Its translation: CASSVVATYEQYF.

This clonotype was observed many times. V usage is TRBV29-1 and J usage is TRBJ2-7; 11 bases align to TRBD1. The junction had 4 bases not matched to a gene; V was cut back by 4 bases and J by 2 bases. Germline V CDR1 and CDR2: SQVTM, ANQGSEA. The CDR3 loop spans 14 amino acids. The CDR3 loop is CSVVPGQGAYEQYF. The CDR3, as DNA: TGCAGCGTTGTCCCGGGACAGGGGGCCTACGAGCAGTACTTC.

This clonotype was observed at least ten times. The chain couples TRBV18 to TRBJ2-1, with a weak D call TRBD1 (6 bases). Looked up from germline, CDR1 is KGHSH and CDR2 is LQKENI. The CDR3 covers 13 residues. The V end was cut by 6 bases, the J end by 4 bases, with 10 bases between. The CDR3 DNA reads TGTGCCAGCTCGTTCGGGACATACAATGAGCAGTTCTTC. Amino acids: CASSFGTYNEQFF.